The clone carrying this T cell receptor beta chain has more than one count but fewer than ten. Assay used: immunoSEQ multiplex PCR; TCRdb lists only in-frame clones, some missing. The sample carries about 50,000 clones, approximately 90% recorded once. This sample was taken from a study of T cell changes during pregnancy in multiple sclerosis. V gave up 6 bases and J gave up 4 bases, with 11 bases separating them. The V gene's germline CDR1 is SGHVS and CDR2 FQNEAQ. This CDR3 comprises 13 residues. The genes are TRBV7-8 and TRBJ2-3, with no clear D. This sequence was found in a female donor with multiple sclerosis, enrolled in a pregnancy study. The specimen was CD4+ T cells from peripheral blood mononuclear cells, collected before pregnancy. The CDR3 region has the DNA TGTGCCAGCAGTTTCCTCCGGGCAGATACGCAGTATTTT. This codes for CASSFLRADTQYF. The whole variable domain, filled in from reference TRBV7-8 and TRBJ2-3, reads GAGVSQSPRYKVAKRGQDVALRCDPISGHVSLFWYQQALGQGPEFLTYFQNEAQLDKSGLPSDRFFAERPEGSVSTLKIQRTQQEDSAVYLCASSFLRADTQYFGPGTRLTVL.